The 10 T cell receptor beta chains reported below all come from one sample, sequenced in a study of shared clonotypes between healthy human individuals. Clones were read by immunoSEQ multiplex PCR, and TCRdb kept only the in-frame ones, dropping some. Among some 2 million clones listed, 85% to 95% were seen once. The sample taken for sequencing was naive CD4+ T cells sorted from blood. Sample subset: CD45RA+ positively selected. The receptor source for this set is a man between 18 and 35 years old in good health.

The J gene is TRBJ1-1, the V gene TRBV29-1; D is undetermined. Trimming cost V 1 base and J 2 bases, with 11 bases left between them. The V gene's germline CDR1 is SQVTM and CDR2 ANQGSEA. The CDR3 loop spans 14 amino acids. CDR3 coding DNA: TGCAGCGTTGAAGTAGTCAGCAGAAACACTGAAGCTTTCTTT. As protein: CSVEVVSRNTEAFF.

This rearrangement joins TRBV5-1 to TRBJ1-4; D gene ambiguous. The CDR3 totals 12 residues. The V end was cut by 4 bases, the J end by 12 bases, with 13 bases between. CDR1 is SGHRS, CDR2 YFSETQ, per germline. CDR3 DNA sequence: TGCGCCAGCAGCCAGGTCCTTGGGGAACTGTTTTTT. Protein sequence: CASSQVLGELFF.

J is TRBJ2-1 and V is TRBV6-5, with TRBD1 identical over 8 bases. Germline assignment: CDR1 MNHEY and CDR2 SVGAGI. The CDR3 is 15 amino acids. V was pared by 4 bases and J by 4 bases, with 6 bases of the junction left unmatched. The DNA of the CDR3 is TGTGCCAGCAGTTCCCGGGACAGGTCATACAATGAGCAGTTCTTC. Its translation is CASSSRDRSYNEQFF.

The CDR3 nucleotides are TGTGCCAGTAGCATACTAGCGGCAAAGGGTGAGCAGTTCTTC. This gives the protein CASSILAAKGEQFF. The V and J genes are TRBV19 and TRBJ2-1; 8 bases agree with TRBD2. The CDR3 runs to 14 residues. V lost 6 bases to trimming and J lost 9 bases; unmatched junction nucleotides: 10. CDR1 is LNHDA and CDR2 is SQIVND in the germline V gene (reference sequence). Based on the CDR3 plus reference TRBV19 and TRBJ2-1, the full variable domain is DGGITQSPKYLFRKEGQNVTLSCEQNLNHDAMYWYRQDPGQGLRLIYYSQIVNDFQKGDIAEGYSVSREKKESFPLTVTSAQKNPTAFYLCASSILAAKGEQFFGPGTRLTVL.

The rearrangement uses TRBV6-6 and TRBJ2-7; weak D call: TRBD1 (6 bases). Germline CDR1 reads MNHNY; CDR2 reads SVGAGI (reference sequence). V shed 2 bases and J shed 3 bases, with 8 bases lying between them. The CDR3 contains 13 residues. The CDR3 protein is CASSYTGHYEQYF. The CDR3, as DNA: TGTGCCAGCAGTTACACGGGACACTACGAGCAGTACTTC.

In regard to this clone: The sample holds other DNA sequences that translate to the same CDR3. The V call is TRBV29-1, the J call TRBJ1-1; 7 nucleotides align to TRBD1. The J segment lost 3 bases and the V segment lost 5 bases, leaving 6 bases of the junction unmatched. CDR1 is SQVTM and CDR2 is ANQGSEA in the germline V gene. This CDR3 comprises 13 residues. In DNA, the CDR3 is TGCAGCGTTCGACAGGGTAGGGACACTGAAGCTTTCTTT. This gives the protein CSVRQGRDTEAFF.

The chain couples TRBV4-3 to TRBJ2-1; TRBD2 is a possible D gene (5 bases). The CDR3 extends over 13 amino acids. Germline loops: CDR1 LGHNA, CDR2 YSLEER. Trimming removed 0 bases from V and 10 bases from J, with 10 bases in between. The CDR3 loop is CASSQEGTGEQFF. CDR3 nucleotide sequence: TGCGCCAGCAGCCAAGAGGGAACGGGGGAGCAGTTCTTC.

This clone is a singleton in its sample. Additional DNA sequences in this sample encode the identical CDR3. The rearrangement uses TRBV6-1 and TRBJ2-3; D remains unclear. Trimming pared 0 bases from V and 6 bases from J, leaving 10 bases between. Germline CDR1 reads MNHNS; CDR2 reads SASEGT. This CDR3 region has 14 residues. The CDR3 spells CASSEALRGDTQYF. In nucleotides, the CDR3 is TGTGCCAGCAGTGAAGCGCTTAGAGGTGATACGCAGTATTTT.

This chain joins TRBV5-1 and TRBJ2-2; 7 nucleotides agree with TRBD2. Germline V CDR1 and CDR2: SGHRS, YFSETQ. J gave up 5 bases and V 3 bases, and 7 bases lay outside the gene matches. The CDR3 is 15 residues long. The CDR3 spells CASSSSGVTTGELFF. As DNA, the CDR3 is TGCGCCAGCAGCTCCAGCGGGGTTACGACCGGGGAGCTGTTTTTT.

The chain recombines TRBV2 with TRBJ2-2, with D hard to call. Per the germline V gene, CDR1 is SNHLY and CDR2 is FYNNEI. Trimming pared 6 bases from V and 4 bases from J, leaving 15 bases between. This CDR3 is 15 amino acids long. The CDR3 DNA follows: TGTGCCAGCAGCCTTCTTCCAGACCTCACCGGGGAGCTGTTTTTT. Its protein product is CASSLLPDLTGELFF.